The rows below give T cell receptor beta chains drawn from one sample of a study of cytomegalovirus exposure and HLA in healthy donors. Some clones are missing from TCRdb's copy, which holds only in-frame ones; the method was immunoSEQ multiplex PCR. The table shows some 160,000 clones, with 70% to 90% occurring only once. Specimen: PBMCs. These receptors were obtained from a man aged 25-45 years in good health and CMV-seropositive. The CDR3 runs from the conserved cysteine through the conserved F or W. The D gene is left open where the match is weak. Only some rows state a clone size, as once, few, many or a class for expanded clones.

clone_size j_call v_call d_call cdr3_nt cdr3_aa
- TRBJ1-6 TRBV28 - TGTGCCAGCAGCCCCCTCACAGGGTGGGATTCACCCCTCCACTTT CASSPLTGWDSPLHF
- TRBJ2-3 TRBV13 - TGTGCCAGCAGCCCCCGGACGGGACTCACAGATACGCAGTATTTT CASSPRTGLTDTQYF
- TRBJ1-1 TRBV30 - TGTGCCTGGAGCTGGGGAGGGGGATTCACTGAAGCTTTCTTT CAWSWGGGFTEAFF
- TRBJ2-1 TRBV30 TRBD2 TGTGCCTGGAGTCCGAGCGGGAGCTTCCACAATGAGCAGTTCTTC CAWSPSGSFHNEQFF
- TRBJ1-4 TRBV5-1 - TGCGCCAGCAGCTTGGAGGGACATCGTGCAACTAATGAAAAACTGTTTTTT CASSLEGHRATNEKLFF
- TRBJ2-6 TRBV7-2 TRBD2 TGTGCCAGCAGCCCACGATTTGGGGGGGGCTCTGGGGCCAACGTCCTGACTTTC CASSPRFGGGSGANVLTF
- TRBJ2-7 TRBV11-2 - TGTGCCAGCAGCAGACAGTTATACGAGCAGTACTTC CASSRQLYEQYF
- TRBJ2-1 TRBV29-1 TRBD2 TGCAGCGTTGAGTCAGAGCGGGAGTATGAGCAGTTCTTC CSVESEREYEQFF
few TRBJ2-2 TRBV5-4 - TGTGCCAGCAGGCCGGGACTCCCGTCTGGGGAGCTGTTTTTT CASRPGLPSGELFF
few TRBJ2-1 TRBV7-9 TRBD2 TGTGCCAGCAGCTCCCGACTAGCGGGAGAGGAGGGTGAGCAGTTCTTC CASSSRLAGEEGEQFF
- TRBJ2-3 TRBV9 - TGTGCCAGCAGCGGCCACAAACACACAGATACGCAGTATTTT CASSGHKHTDTQYF
- TRBJ2-1 TRBV23-1 - TGCGCCAGCGTACAGGGTCAGCAGTTCTTC CASVQGQQFF
once TRBJ2-1 TRBV18 TRBD2 TGTGCCAGCTCACCACCCCTAGCGGGGGGCAATGAGCAGTTCTTC CASSPPLAGGNEQFF
- TRBJ2-1 TRBV5-6 - TGCGCCAGCAGCTTTATAGCGGTAAGCTCCTACAATGAGCAGTTCTTC CASSFIAVSSYNEQFF
- TRBJ1-2 TRBV19 - TGTGCCAGTAGTATAAACCAGGCCCCCATTTATGGCTACACCTTC CASSINQAPIYGYTF
- TRBJ2-1 TRBV9 TRBD2 TGTGCCAGCAGCGCGAGCGGGAGCTCCTACAATGAGCAGTTCTTC CASSASGSSYNEQFF
- TRBJ1-1 TRBV5-1 - TGCGCCAGCAGCTTGGCTGTGGGGAGCGCTGAAGCTTTCTTT CASSLAVGSAEAFF
- TRBJ1-6 TRBV4-2 - TGTGCCAGCAGCCAAGACCCGGTAGGCGGGTACGCCCCCCTCCACTTT CASSQDPVGGYAPLHF
- TRBJ1-6 TRBV5-1 - TGCGCCAGCAGCTTGGCGATTAGCTCCTATAATTCACCCCTCCACTTT CASSLAISSYNSPLHF
once TRBJ1-5 TRBV7-9 TRBD1 TGTGCCAGCAGTTTAGGTACAGGGGAAGGGGGACAGCCCCAGCATTTT CASSLGTGEGGQPQHF
- TRBJ2-7 TRBV5-5 TRBD2 TGTGCCAGCACACTCGGCGGGGGGGCTGAACAGTACTTC CASTLGGGAEQYF
- TRBJ1-1 TRBV6-5 - TGTGCCAGCAGTTACTCGGGACACACTTTGAACACTGAAGCTTTCTTT CASSYSGHTLNTEAFF
- TRBJ2-7 TRBV13 - TGTGCCAGCAACCTAATGGAAGAGGGTCCCTACGAGCAGTACTTC CASNLMEEGPYEQYF
- TRBJ2-6 TRBV29-1 - TGCAGCGTTGACGGCTCTGGGGCCAACGTCCTGACTTTC CSVDGSGANVLTF
- TRBJ2-7 TRBV2 TRBD2 TGTGCCAGCAGTGAAGGTAATAGCGGGGCCTACGAGCAGTACTTC CASSEGNSGAYEQYF
- TRBJ1-2 TRBV6-6 TRBD1 TGTGCCAGCAGCTCCGGACAGGGTTATGGCTACACCTTC CASSSGQGYGYTF
- TRBJ2-7 TRBV6-1 - TGTGCCAGCAGGGAGAGCGCAACCGGCGGCGAGCAGTACTTC CASRESATGGEQYF
- TRBJ2-3 TRBV5-1 TRBD2 TGCGCCAGCAGAGCAGCGGGAGGTCTCCATACGCAGTATTTT CASRAAGGLHTQYF
- TRBJ1-1 TRBV7-9 - TGTTCCAGCAGCTCGGGGAGGGCTGAAGCTTTCTTT CSSSSGRAEAFF
- TRBJ2-2 TRBV27 - TGTGCCAGCAGTTTCCGCACCTCTAGCGACAACACCGGGGAGCTGTTTTTT CASSFRTSSDNTGELFF
- TRBJ1-1 TRBV5-6 - TGTGCCAGCATTTCTAGGGGGAGGGAAACTGAAGCTTTCTTT CASISRGRETEAFF
once TRBJ1-6 TRBV7-9 - TGTGCCAGCAGTGGGGACGGAGGGCTTTATAATTCACCCCTCCACTTT CASSGDGGLYNSPLHF
- TRBJ1-1 TRBV6-6 - TGTGCCAGCAGTTACGTACAGTTGAACACTGAAGCTTTCTTT CASSYVQLNTEAFF
- TRBJ2-1 TRBV6-5 - TGTGCCAGCAGTTCGTCCACAGGCAATGAGCAGTTCTTC CASSSSTGNEQFF
- TRBJ1-5 TRBV12-5 - TGTGCTAGTGGTTTGGACACTCCACCTCGGGCCCAGCATTTT CASGLDTPPRAQHF
- TRBJ2-2 TRBV11-2 - TGTGCCAGCAGCCGACTCTTAAGGGAGCTGTTTTTT CASSRLLRELFF
few TRBJ2-2 TRBV13 TRBD2 TGTGCCAGCCCTACTAGCGGCACCGGGGAGCTGTTTTTT CASPTSGTGELFF
- TRBJ1-2 TRBV18 TRBD1 TGTGCCAGCTCACCAGCTTCAGGGGGCAATTTCCTGGGCTACACCTTC CASSPASGGNFLGYTF
- TRBJ2-3 TRBV7-9 TRBD1 TGTGCCAGCAGCTTAGAGACAGGGGCCCAGCGTACGCAGTATTTT CASSLETGAQRTQYF
- TRBJ2-3 TRBV29-1 - TGCAGCGTTCTTGGGCCTAGCACAGATACGCAGTATTTT CSVLGPSTDTQYF
- TRBJ1-5 TRBV12-5 - TGTGCTAGTAGGGGCTCGAGCAATCAGCCCCAGCATTTT CASRGSSNQPQHF
- TRBJ2-1 TRBV5-1 TRBD2 TGCGCCAGCAGCTTGGGACTAGCGATCACCTACAATGAGCAGTTCTTC CASSLGLAITYNEQFF